Reported below is one T cell receptor (beta chain). Its specificity is unknown. Unexposed donor CD4+ T cells date from about 2011-2019, before the COVID-19 pandemic. The data belong to a study of CD4 T cells in relation to SARS-CoV-2 and coronaviruses. General study results and limits: According to naive versus memory sequencing, detected responses are memory recall, not newly primed. Pre-pandemic and post-infection samples never came from the same donor. Monoreactive clones expanded significantly more to SARS-CoV-2 than crossreactive clones did.

Naive and memory CD4+ T cell DNA was deep-sequenced without culture. The method was immunoSEQ multiplex PCR; TCRdb's version includes in-frame clones alone and lacks a portion of them. The sample shows about 64,000 clones, 94% of them seen only once. Trimming pared 4 bases from V and 0 bases from J, leaving 15 bases between. This CDR3 region has 16 residues. The germline V gene has CDR1 SGHRS and CDR2 YFSETQ. The chain is built from TRBV5-1 and TRBJ2-3; a weak D match, TRBD1 (5 bases). The sequenced sample was naive CD4+ T cells from PBMCs. Sample subset: naive CD4+ T cells isolated by negative enrichment. This TCR was sampled from a human donor in good health. CDR3 region: CASSTRTMRSTDTQYF. CDR3 bases: TGCGCCAGCAGCACGCGGACAATGAGAAGCACAGATACGCAGTATTTT. The full variable domain, in which reference TRBV5-1 and TRBJ2-3 provide the parts outside the CDR3, is KAGVTQTPRYLIKTRGQQVTLSCSPISGHRSVSWYQQTPGQGLQFLFEYFSETQRNKGNFPGRFSGRQFSNSRSEMNVSTLELGDSALYLCASSTRTMRSTDTQYFGPGTRLTVL.